This TCR beta chain was identified in a study of blood T cell repertoires in COVID-19. Turning to the study itself: Sites in the United States, Italy and Spain provided acute and convalescent COVID-19 samples. PBMCs, B-cell-depleted T cells, or T cells were the source of the cDNA or gDNA that made up the material.

Original data processing: Estimation of nucleated cell counts relied on the amplification of reference gene primers. The table came from immunoSEQ multiplex PCR; TCRdb's copy has only in-frame clones and leaves some out. Clone size and the V and J calls come from that table; the DNA yielded D and trimming. Among tens of thousands of clones listed, around nine tenths were seen once. The germline V gene encodes CDR1 WSHSY and CDR2 SAAADI. After removal of 5 bases from V and 10 bases from J, the junction contained 9 bases not matched to a gene. CDR3 size: 13 residues. The sequencing input was peripheral blood. The gene calls are TRBV10-2 and TRBJ1-1, with TRBD1 matching over 8 bases. The sequence came from a middle-aged man with active COVID-19. The CDR3 region is CASSSGQGLSAFF. In nucleotides, the CDR3 is TGCGCCAGCAGTTCTGGACAGGGTTTATCAGCTTTCTTT.